This is a list of T cell receptor beta chains from one sample in a study of cytomegalovirus exposure and HLA in healthy donors. The protocol was immunoSEQ multiplex PCR, while the TCRdb copy is restricted to in-frame clones and leaves out a portion. The data contain more than 120,000 clones, approximately 80% of them singletons. Material for sequencing was PBMCs. These receptors came from a woman between 35 and 50 years old in good health and CMV-seropositive. Both conserved end residues are part of each CDR3. D genes are given only for firm matches. Part of the rows lack a size; the others show once, few, many or a class for expanded clones.

j_call: TRBJ2-7
d_call: TRBD2
clone_size: -
v_call: TRBV5-4
cdr3_nt: TGTGCCAGCAGCCGAGTTACTAGCGGCTCCTACGAGCAGTACTTC
cdr3_aa: CASSRVTSGSYEQYF

j_call: TRBJ2-7
d_call: TRBD1
clone_size: -
v_call: TRBV27
cdr3_nt: TGTGCCAGCAGAATCAGGGGGCCCGACTACGAGCAGTACTTC
cdr3_aa: CASRIRGPDYEQYF

j_call: TRBJ2-7
d_call: TRBD1
clone_size: -
v_call: TRBV18
cdr3_nt: TGTGCCAGCTCACCTTCGGGACAGGCATTCCCCTACGAGCAGTACTTC
cdr3_aa: CASSPSGQAFPYEQYF

j_call: TRBJ1-3
d_call: -
clone_size: -
v_call: TRBV6-5
cdr3_nt: TGTGCCAGCAGTGCCGGGGACTCTGGAAACACCATATATTTT
cdr3_aa: CASSAGDSGNTIYF

j_call: TRBJ2-7
d_call: -
clone_size: -
v_call: TRBV6-6
cdr3_nt: TGTGCCAGCACCCCCCGGAGATCCCTCGAGCAGTACTTC
cdr3_aa: CASTPRRSLEQYF

j_call: TRBJ1-2
d_call: TRBD1
clone_size: -
v_call: TRBV7-9
cdr3_nt: TGTGCCAGCAGCTTATTAGCCAGGGGGAAATATGGCTACACCTTC
cdr3_aa: CASSLLARGKYGYTF

j_call: TRBJ2-7
d_call: -
clone_size: -
v_call: TRBV27
cdr3_nt: TGTGCCAGCAGCCCCGGGACACGAGTTTACGAGCAGTACTTC
cdr3_aa: CASSPGTRVYEQYF

j_call: TRBJ2-7
d_call: -
clone_size: few
v_call: TRBV6-1
cdr3_nt: TGTGCCAGCGGAGACAGCTACGAGCAGTACTTC
cdr3_aa: CASGDSYEQYF

j_call: TRBJ2-1
d_call: TRBD2
clone_size: -
v_call: TRBV2
cdr3_nt: TGTGCCAGCAGTAGACTAGCGGGAACCTACAATGAGCAGTTCTTC
cdr3_aa: CASSRLAGTYNEQFF

j_call: TRBJ2-7
d_call: TRBD1
clone_size: -
v_call: TRBV23-1
cdr3_nt: TGCGCCAGCAGTCACCTAGGACAGGGACACCTCTACGAGCAGTACTTC
cdr3_aa: CASSHLGQGHLYEQYF

j_call: TRBJ2-6
d_call: TRBD2
clone_size: -
v_call: TRBV5-1
cdr3_nt: TGCGCCAGCAGCCCGGGACTAGCGGGATCTGGGGCCAACGTCCTGACTTTC
cdr3_aa: CASSPGLAGSGANVLTF

j_call: TRBJ2-7
d_call: TRBD2
clone_size: -
v_call: TRBV5-4
cdr3_nt: TGTGCCAGCAGCGGACTAGCGGGAACGACCGAGCAGTACTTC
cdr3_aa: CASSGLAGTTEQYF

j_call: TRBJ1-5
d_call: -
clone_size: -
v_call: TRBV7-2
cdr3_nt: TGTGCCAGCAGCTTAGGGGTACAGGGTTCGCAGCCCCAGCATTTT
cdr3_aa: CASSLGVQGSQPQHF

j_call: TRBJ2-7
d_call: TRBD2
clone_size: -
v_call: TRBV27
cdr3_nt: TGTGCCAGCAGTTTTAGGACTAGCGGGGTTTACGAGCAGTACTTC
cdr3_aa: CASSFRTSGVYEQYF

j_call: TRBJ1-1
d_call: -
clone_size: -
v_call: TRBV25-1
cdr3_nt: TGTGCCAGCAGACTTGGGGGGGCCCACACTGAAGCTTTCTTT
cdr3_aa: CASRLGGAHTEAFF

j_call: TRBJ2-2
d_call: TRBD2
clone_size: -
v_call: TRBV5-1
cdr3_nt: TGCGCCAGCAGCTCCGGGACTAGCACCGGGGAGCTGTTTTTT
cdr3_aa: CASSSGTSTGELFF

j_call: TRBJ2-7
d_call: TRBD2
clone_size: -
v_call: TRBV11-3
cdr3_nt: TGTGCCAGCAGCCTAGCGGGAGGGCCAGGGCAGTACTTC
cdr3_aa: CASSLAGGPGQYF

j_call: TRBJ2-5
d_call: TRBD1
clone_size: -
v_call: TRBV5-4
cdr3_nt: TGTGCCAGCAGCTCAAATATTGGACAGGGTGATCAAGAGACCCAGTACTTC
cdr3_aa: CASSSNIGQGDQETQYF

j_call: TRBJ2-3
d_call: TRBD2
clone_size: -
v_call: TRBV6-1
cdr3_nt: TGTGCCAGCAGTGAGGTTGCGGGAGCTGATACGCAGTATTTT
cdr3_aa: CASSEVAGADTQYF

j_call: TRBJ2-3
d_call: TRBD2
clone_size: -
v_call: TRBV2
cdr3_nt: TGTGCCAGCAAGAACGGGAGGGGCACAGATACGCAGTATTTT
cdr3_aa: CASKNGRGTDTQYF

j_call: TRBJ1-2
d_call: -
clone_size: -
v_call: TRBV5-1
cdr3_nt: TGCGCCAGCAGCTTACAGGGCTATGGCTACACCTTC
cdr3_aa: CASSLQGYGYTF

j_call: TRBJ2-7
d_call: -
clone_size: -
v_call: TRBV27
cdr3_nt: TGTGCCAGCAGTCCCTCCTCAGGGGCCTTCCCCTACGAGCAGTACTTC
cdr3_aa: CASSPSSGAFPYEQYF